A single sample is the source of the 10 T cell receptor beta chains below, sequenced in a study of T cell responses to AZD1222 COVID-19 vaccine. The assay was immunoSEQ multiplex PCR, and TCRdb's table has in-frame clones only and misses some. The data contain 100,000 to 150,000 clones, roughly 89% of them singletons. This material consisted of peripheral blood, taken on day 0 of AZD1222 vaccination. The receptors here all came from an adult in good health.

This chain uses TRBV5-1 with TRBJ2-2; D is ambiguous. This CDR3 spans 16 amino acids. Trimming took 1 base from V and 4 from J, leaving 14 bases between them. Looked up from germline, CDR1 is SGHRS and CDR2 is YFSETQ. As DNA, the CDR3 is TGCGCCAGCAGCTTGCCCGGGCAGTCGGGCACCGGGGAGCTGTTTTTT. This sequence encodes CASSLPGQSGTGELFF. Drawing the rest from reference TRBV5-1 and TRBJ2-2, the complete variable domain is KAGVTQTPRYLIKTRGQQVTLSCSPISGHRSVSWYQQTPGQGLQFLFEYFSETQRNKGNFPGRFSGRQFSNSRSEMNVSTLELGDSALYLCASSLPGQSGTGELFFGEGSRLTVL.

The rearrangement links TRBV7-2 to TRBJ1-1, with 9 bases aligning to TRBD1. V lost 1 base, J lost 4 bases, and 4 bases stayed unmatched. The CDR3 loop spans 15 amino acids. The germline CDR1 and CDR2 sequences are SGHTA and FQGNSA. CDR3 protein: CASSLVGQGTTEAFF. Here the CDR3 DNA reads TGTGCCAGCAGCTTAGTAGGACAGGGGACCACTGAAGCTTTCTTT.

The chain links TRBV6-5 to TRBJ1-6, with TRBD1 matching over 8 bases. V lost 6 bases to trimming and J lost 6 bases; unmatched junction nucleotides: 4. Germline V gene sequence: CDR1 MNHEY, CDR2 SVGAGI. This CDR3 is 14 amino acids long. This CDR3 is CASSRGQANSPLHF. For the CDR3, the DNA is TGTGCCAGCAGCAGGGGACAGGCTAATTCACCCCTCCACTTT.

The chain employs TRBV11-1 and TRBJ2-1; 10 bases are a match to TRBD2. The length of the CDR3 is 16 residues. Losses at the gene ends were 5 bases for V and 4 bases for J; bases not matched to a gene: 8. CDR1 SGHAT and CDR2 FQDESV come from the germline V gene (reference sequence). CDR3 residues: CASSLQGLAKYNEQFF. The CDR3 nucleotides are TGTGCCAGCAGCCTCCAGGGACTAGCGAAATACAATGAGCAGTTCTTC.

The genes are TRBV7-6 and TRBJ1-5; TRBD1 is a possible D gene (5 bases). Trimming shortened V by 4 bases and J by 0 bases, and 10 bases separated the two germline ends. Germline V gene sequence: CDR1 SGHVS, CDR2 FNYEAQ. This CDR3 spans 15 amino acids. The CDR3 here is CASSYGTDSNQPQHF. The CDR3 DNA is TGTGCCAGCAGCTATGGGACGGATAGCAATCAGCCCCAGCATTTT.

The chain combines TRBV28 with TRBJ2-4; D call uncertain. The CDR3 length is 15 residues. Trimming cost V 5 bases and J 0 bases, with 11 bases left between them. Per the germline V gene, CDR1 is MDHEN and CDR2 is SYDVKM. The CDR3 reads CASSATALAKNIQYF. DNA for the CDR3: TGTGCCAGCAGTGCGACGGCTCTAGCCAAAAACATTCAGTACTTC.

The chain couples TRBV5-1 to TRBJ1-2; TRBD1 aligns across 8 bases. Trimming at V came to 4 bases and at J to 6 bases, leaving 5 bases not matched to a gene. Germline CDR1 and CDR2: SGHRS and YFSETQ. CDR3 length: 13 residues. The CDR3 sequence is CASSLTGEDGYTF. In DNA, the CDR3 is TGCGCCAGCAGCCTGACAGGGGAGGATGGCTACACCTTC.

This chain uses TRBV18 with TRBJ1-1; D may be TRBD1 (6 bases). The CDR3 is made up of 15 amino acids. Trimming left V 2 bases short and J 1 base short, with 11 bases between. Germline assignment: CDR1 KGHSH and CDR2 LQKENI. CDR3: CASSPRTDPNTEAFF. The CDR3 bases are TGTGCCAGCTCACCAAGGACAGATCCGAACACTGAAGCTTTCTTT.

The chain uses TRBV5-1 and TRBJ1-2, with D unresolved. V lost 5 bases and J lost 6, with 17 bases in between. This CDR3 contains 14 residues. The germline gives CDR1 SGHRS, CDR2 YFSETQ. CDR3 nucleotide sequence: TGCGCCAGCAGAGTGAGGCCGGAGGCCGATGGCTACACCTTC. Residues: CASRVRPEADGYTF.

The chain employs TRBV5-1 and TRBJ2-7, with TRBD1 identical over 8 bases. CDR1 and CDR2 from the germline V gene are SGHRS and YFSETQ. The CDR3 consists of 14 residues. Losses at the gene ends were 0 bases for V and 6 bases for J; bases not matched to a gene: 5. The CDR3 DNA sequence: TGCGCCAGCAGCTTGGGGCAGGGGGCGGCCGAGCAGTACTTC. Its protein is CASSLGQGAAEQYF.